The present T cell receptor beta chain was sequenced within a study of radiotherapy plus CTLA-4 blockade in lung cancer. Study-wide context: Objective responses arose in approximately 17% of patients, and 25% to 35% experienced disease control.

Remarks on this clone: The antigen is unknown. One end of the junction varies from germline; a read error may be responsible.

Overall study results and limits: Among blood TCR repertoires after radiotherapy plus ipilimumab, tumor-derived clones expanded. Strongest reported response predictors: early blood clone changes and post-radiation interferon-beta.

Germline assignment: CDR1 KGHSH and CDR2 LQKENI. The CDR3 loop spans 16 amino acids. Alongside CTLA-4 blockade with ipilimumab, patients with chemo-refractory metastatic non-small-cell lung cancer received focal radiation. The assay was immunoSEQ multiplex PCR, and TCRdb's table has in-frame clones only and misses some. The sample shows 25,000 to 35,000 clones, more than 75% of them seen only once. The clonotype comes from a human donor with non-small cell lung cancer who had stable disease on radiotherapy plus ipilimumab. The rearrangement links TRBV18 to TRBJ2-6; D is perhaps TRBD1 (5 bases). The source was peripheral blood, collected from a patient treated with radiotherapy plus ipilimumab. The CDR3 region is CASSSDIPSGANVLAF. CDR3 in DNA: TGTGCCAGCTCATCGGACATCCCCTCTGGGGCCAACGTCCTGGCTTTC.